These T cell receptor beta chains were read from a single sample in a study of a mutant IDH1 vaccine in newly diagnosed glioma. TCRdb's table, derived via immunoSEQ multiplex PCR, lists solely in-frame clones and lacks some. The data hold roughly 25,000 clones, with 93% observed a single time. The material was PBMCs, obtained from a glioma patient treated with radiotherapy, temozolomide or both. These receptors were obtained from a man aged 40-55 years with glioma. CDR3s include the opening cysteine and the closing phenylalanine or tryptophan. The order of the fields is CDR3 length, V gene, CDR3 protein.

>17|TRBV5-1
CASSLGRTGYSAGELFF
>13|TRBV27
CASSPGQSSEQFF
>15|TRBV13
CASSPQTSGYNEQFF
>17|TRBV4-2
CASSPRYGGGLTYEQYF
>14|TRBV7-4
CASSYSFYNSPLHF
>13|TRBV5-4
CASSMTGATGQYF
>16|TRBV11-3
CASRERTGSSGNTIYF
>14|TRBV7-9
CASSLRGPQETQYF
>14|TRBV6-5
CASWKGTRGTKYTF
>15|TRBV7-3
CASSGGAGGSYEQYF
>17|TRBV7-9
CASSLTGSTNNPGEQYF
>16|TRBV4-3
CASSQEEGGSQYEQYF
>18|TRBV7-8
CASSLSLDSLKGTGELFF
>12|TRBV7-2
CASSQGQGSFHF
>16|TRBV23-1
CASSHRGQVWATEAFF
>15|TRBV2
CASSEGLGFNYGYTF
>16|TRBV25-1
CASSEFGGSGTDTQYF
>16|TRBV2
CASSEGSGRTYNEQFF
>19|TRBV5-6
CASSLILAGGGHRTDTQYF
>15|TRBV11-2
CASSSLGGAGNTIYF
>16|TRBV19
CASSEDSTRAKNIQYF
>14|TRBV6-5
CASSGLADTYEQYF
>14|TRBV30
CAWTTTGPTDTQYF
>14|TRBV2
CASRTGRLNTEAFF
>15|TRBV4-2
CASRGGGGEEQPQHF
>14|TRBV7-2
CASSLPQPPYEQYF
>16|TRBV10-3
CAISERAGGPEETQYF
>16|TRBV7-2
CASSFGSITYQETQYF
>15|TRBV19
CASSILGLPSYGYTF
>13|TRBV10-2
CASRGTGDQPQHF
>15|TRBV2
CASSALAGGTETQYF
>18|TRBV7-8
CASSPRRDTGYSGNTIYF
>15|TRBV19
CARPPMGYHNTEAFF
>12|TRBV30
CAWSTPGNTIYF
>14|TRBV29-1
CSVEGVTNTGELFF
>13|TRBV30
CAWSEKGGRPQHF
>14|TRBV2
CASSGERDQETQYF
>12|TRBV5-4
CASSAEYNEQFF
>20|TRBV21-1
CASSSLGKGGDYKSTGELFF
>17|TRBV28
CASSPQTRDTNQETQYF
>15|TRBV19
CASSIIQGSGNTIYF
>16|TRBV21-1
CASSKPTGRTYTEAFF
>15|TRBV6-6
CASSQNYDSTDTQYF
>15|TRBV5-4
CASSLVGRRNTEAFF
>16|TRBV10-3
CAISESRAVANYGYTF
>12|TRBV2
CASRGDEDGYTF
>13|TRBV5-1
CASSLGTQETQYF
>18|TRBV7-8
CASSLLNRNIYSGNTIYF
>15|TRBV4-3
CASSPTGTGNEKLFF
>16|TRBV7-9
CASSSRVAGTYNEQFF